This note documents a single T cell receptor (beta chain) sequence. Its antigen is not identified. Germline CDR1 LNHNV, CDR2 YYDKDF (reference sequence). J gave up 6 bases and V 3 bases, and 6 bases lay outside the gene matches. The CDR3 is made up of 15 amino acids. Sequenced by immunoSEQ multiplex PCR; TCRdb stores in-frame clones only, minus some. Here the sample spans about 15,000 clones, less than 85% being singletons. The data originate from a study of neoadjuvant anti-PD-1 for oral cavity cancer. Overall study results and limits: After neoadjuvant nivolumab, PBMC T cell clonality was significantly higher in non-responders than responders.

This TCR was sampled from a person between 35 and 79 years old with oral cavity squamous cell carcinoma. Sample: PBMCs, taken before nivolumab (anti-PD-1) treatment. The chain recombines TRBV15 with TRBJ2-1; 9 bases map to TRBD2. The CDR3 here is CATSRGGGASNEQFF. The CDR3 DNA follows: TGTGCCACCAGCAGGGGCGGGGGGGCCTCCAATGAGCAGTTCTTC.